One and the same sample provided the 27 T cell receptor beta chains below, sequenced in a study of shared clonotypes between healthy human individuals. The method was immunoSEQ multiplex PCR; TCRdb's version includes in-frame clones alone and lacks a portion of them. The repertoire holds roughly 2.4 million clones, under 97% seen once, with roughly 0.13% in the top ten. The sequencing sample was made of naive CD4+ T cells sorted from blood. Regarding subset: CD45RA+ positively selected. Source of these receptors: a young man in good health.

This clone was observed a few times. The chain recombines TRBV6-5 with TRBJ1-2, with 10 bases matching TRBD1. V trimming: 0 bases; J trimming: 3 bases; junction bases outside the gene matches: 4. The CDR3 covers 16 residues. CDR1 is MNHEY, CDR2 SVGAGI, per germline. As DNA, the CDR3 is TGTGCCAGCAGTTACTCGGGACAGGGGCGCCACTATGGCTACACCTTC. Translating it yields CASSYSGQGRHYGYTF.

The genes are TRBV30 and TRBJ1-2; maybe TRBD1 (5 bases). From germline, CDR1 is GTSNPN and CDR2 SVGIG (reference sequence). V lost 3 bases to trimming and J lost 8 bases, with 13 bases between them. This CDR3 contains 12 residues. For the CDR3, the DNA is TGTGCCTGGAGAAGGATTAGGGGCGGCTACACCTTC. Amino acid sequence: CAWRRIRGGYTF.

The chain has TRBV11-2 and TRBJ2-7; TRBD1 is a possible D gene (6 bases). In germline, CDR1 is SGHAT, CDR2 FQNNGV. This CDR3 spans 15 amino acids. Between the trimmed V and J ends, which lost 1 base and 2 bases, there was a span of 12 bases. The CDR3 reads CASSLAPGQTYEQYF. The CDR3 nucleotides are TGTGCCAGCAGCTTAGCTCCGGGACAAACCTACGAGCAGTACTTC.

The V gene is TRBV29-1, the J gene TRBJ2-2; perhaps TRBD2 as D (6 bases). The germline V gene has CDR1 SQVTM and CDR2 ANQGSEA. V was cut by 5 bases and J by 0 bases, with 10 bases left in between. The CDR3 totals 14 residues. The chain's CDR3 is CSVLPGANTGELFF. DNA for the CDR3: TGCAGCGTTTTGCCGGGAGCGAACACCGGGGAGCTGTTTTTT.

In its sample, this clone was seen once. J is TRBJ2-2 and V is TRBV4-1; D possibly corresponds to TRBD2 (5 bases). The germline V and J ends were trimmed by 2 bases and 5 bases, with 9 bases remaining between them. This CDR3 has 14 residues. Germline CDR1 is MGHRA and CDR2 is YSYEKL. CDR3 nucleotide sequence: TGCGCCAGCAGCCAACACTCGGGGACCGGGGAGCTGTTTTTT. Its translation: CASSQHSGTGELFF.

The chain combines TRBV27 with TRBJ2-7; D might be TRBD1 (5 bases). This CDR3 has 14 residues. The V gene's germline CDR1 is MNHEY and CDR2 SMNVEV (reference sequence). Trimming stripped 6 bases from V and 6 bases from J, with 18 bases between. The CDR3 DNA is TGTGCCAGCAGCTACACAGGTGTAATAGGCGAGCAGTACTTC. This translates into CASSYTGVIGEQYF.

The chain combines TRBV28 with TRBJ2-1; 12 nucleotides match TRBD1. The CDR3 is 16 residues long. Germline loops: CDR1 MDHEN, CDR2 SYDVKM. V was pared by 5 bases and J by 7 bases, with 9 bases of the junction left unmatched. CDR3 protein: CASSPSGTGGLNEQFF. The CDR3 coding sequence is TGTGCCAGCAGTCCATCCGGGACAGGGGGCTTGAATGAGCAGTTCTTC. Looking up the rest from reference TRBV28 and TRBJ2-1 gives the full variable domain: DVKVTQSSRYLVKRTGEKVFLECVQDMDHENMFWYRQDPGLGLRLIYFSYDVKMKEKGDIPEGYSVSREKKERFSLILESASTNQTSMYLCASSPSGTGGLNEQFFGPGTRLTVL.

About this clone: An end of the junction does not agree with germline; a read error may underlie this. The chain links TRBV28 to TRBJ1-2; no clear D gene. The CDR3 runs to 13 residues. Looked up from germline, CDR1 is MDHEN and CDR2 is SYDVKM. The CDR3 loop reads CASSLSGLRGYTF. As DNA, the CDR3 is TGTGCCAGCAGCTTATCCGGGTTACGAGGCTACACCTTC.

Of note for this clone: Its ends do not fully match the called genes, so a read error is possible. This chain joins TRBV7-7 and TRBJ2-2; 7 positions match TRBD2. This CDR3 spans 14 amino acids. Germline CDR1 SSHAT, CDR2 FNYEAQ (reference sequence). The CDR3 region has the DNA TGTGCTAGCAGCCCGACTAGCTCTACCGGGGAGCTGTTTTTT. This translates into CASSPTSSTGELFF. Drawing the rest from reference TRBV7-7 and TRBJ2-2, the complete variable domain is GAGVSQSPRYKVTKRGQDVTLRCDPISSHATLYWYQQALGQGPEFLTYFNYEAQPDKSGLPSDRFSAERPEGSISTLTIQRTEQRDSAMYRCASSPTSSTGELFFGEGSRLTVL.

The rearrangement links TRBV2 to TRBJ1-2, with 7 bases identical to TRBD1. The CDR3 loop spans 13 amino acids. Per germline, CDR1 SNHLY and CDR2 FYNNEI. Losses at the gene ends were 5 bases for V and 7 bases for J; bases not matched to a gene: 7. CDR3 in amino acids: CASSRDSLGGYTF. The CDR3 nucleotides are TGTGCCAGCAGTCGGGACAGCCTAGGTGGCTACACCTTC.

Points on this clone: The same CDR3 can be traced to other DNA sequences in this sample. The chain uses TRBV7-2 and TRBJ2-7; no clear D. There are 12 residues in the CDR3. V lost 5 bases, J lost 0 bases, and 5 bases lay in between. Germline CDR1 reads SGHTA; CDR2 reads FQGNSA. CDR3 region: CASSLYSYEQYF. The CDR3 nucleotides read TGTGCCAGCAGCCTTTACTCCTACGAGCAGTACTTC.

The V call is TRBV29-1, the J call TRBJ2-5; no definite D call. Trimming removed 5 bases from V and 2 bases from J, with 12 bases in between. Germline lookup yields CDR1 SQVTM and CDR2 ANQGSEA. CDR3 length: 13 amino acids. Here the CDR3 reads CSVTWAGQETQYF. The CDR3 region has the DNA TGCAGCGTTACCTGGGCAGGACAAGAGACCCAGTACTTC.

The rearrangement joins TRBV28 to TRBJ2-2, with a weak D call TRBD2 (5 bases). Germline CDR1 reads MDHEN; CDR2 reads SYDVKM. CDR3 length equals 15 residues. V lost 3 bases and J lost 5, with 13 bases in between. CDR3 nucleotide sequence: TGTGCCAGCAGTTTTGTATTAGGAGGTACCGGGGAGCTGTTTTTT. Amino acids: CASSFVLGGTGELFF.

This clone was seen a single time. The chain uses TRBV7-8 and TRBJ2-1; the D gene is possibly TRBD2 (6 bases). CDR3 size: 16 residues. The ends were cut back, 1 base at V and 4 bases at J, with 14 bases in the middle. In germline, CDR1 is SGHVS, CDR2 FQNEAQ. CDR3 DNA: TGTGCCAGCAGCTTAGACCACCTCGGACTATACAATGAGCAGTTCTTC. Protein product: CASSLDHLGLYNEQFF.

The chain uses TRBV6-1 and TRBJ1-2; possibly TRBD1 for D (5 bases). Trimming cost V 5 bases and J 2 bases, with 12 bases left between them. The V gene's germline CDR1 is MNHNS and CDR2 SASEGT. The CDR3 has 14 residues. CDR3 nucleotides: TGTGCCAGCAGTCCAGAGCCAGGGAACTATGGCTACACCTTC. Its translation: CASSPEPGNYGYTF.

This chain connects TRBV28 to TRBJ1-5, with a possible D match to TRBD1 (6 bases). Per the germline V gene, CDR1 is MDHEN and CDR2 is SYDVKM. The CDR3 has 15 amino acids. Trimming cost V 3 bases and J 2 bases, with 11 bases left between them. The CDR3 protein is CASSFYRVGNQPQHF. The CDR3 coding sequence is TGTGCCAGCAGTTTCTACAGGGTGGGCAATCAGCCCCAGCATTTT. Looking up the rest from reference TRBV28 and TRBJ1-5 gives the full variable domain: DVKVTQSSRYLVKRTGEKVFLECVQDMDHENMFWYRQDPGLGLRLIYFSYDVKMKEKGDIPEGYSVSREKKERFSLILESASTNQTSMYLCASSFYRVGNQPQHFGDGTRLSIL.

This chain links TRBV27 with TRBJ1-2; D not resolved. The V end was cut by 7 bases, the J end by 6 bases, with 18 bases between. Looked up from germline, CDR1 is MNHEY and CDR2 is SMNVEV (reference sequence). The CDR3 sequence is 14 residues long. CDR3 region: CASNFGGRSDGYTF. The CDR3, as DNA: TGTGCCAGCAATTTCGGTGGCAGGTCAGATGGCTACACCTTC.

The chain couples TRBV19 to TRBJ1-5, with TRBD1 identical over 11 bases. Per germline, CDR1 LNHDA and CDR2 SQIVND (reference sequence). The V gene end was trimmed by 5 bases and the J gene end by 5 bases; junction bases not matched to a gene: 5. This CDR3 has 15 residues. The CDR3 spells CASSAGQGAYQPQHF. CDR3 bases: TGTGCCAGTAGTGCCGGACAGGGGGCTTATCAGCCCCAGCATTTT.

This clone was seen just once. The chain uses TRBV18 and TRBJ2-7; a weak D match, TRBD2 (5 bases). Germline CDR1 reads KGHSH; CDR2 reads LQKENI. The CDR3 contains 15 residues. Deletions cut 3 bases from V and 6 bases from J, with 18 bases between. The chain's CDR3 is CASSPRVGSGGEQYF. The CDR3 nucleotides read TGTGCCAGCTCACCTAGGGTGGGGTCTGGAGGCGAGCAGTACTTC.

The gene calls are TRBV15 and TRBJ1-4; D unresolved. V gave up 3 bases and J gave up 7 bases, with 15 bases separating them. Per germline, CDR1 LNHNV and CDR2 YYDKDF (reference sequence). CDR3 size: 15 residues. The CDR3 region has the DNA TGTGCCACCAGCAGGGAGGGCGGCCTGGGTGAAAAACTGTTTTTT. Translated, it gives CATSREGGLGEKLFF.

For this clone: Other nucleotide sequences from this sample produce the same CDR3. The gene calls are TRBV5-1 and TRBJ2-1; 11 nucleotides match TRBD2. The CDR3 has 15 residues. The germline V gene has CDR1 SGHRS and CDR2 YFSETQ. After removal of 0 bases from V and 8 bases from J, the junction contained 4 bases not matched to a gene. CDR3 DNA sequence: TGCGCCAGCAGCTTGGGACTAGCGGGACTCGATGAGCAGTTCTTC. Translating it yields CASSLGLAGLDEQFF. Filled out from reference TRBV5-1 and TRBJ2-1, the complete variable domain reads KAGVTQTPRYLIKTRGQQVTLSCSPISGHRSVSWYQQTPGQGLQFLFEYFSETQRNKGNFPGRFSGRQFSNSRSEMNVSTLELGDSALYLCASSLGLAGLDEQFFGPGTRLTVL.

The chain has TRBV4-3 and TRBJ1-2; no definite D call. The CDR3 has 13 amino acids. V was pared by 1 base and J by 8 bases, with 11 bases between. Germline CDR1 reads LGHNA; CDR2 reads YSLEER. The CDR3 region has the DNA TGCGCCAGCAGCCAAGGGTGGGGAGAGGGCTACACCTTC. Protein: CASSQGWGEGYTF.

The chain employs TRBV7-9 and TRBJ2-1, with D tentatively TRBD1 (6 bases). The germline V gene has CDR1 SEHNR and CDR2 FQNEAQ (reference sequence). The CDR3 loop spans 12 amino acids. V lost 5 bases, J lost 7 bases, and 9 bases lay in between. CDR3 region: CASSVRGNEQFF. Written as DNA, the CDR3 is TGTGCCAGCAGCGTGAGGGGGAATGAGCAGTTCTTC.

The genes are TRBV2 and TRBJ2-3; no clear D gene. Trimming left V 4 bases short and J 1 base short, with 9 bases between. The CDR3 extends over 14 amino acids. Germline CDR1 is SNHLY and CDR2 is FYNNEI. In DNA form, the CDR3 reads TGTGCCAGCAGTGTGGGCAGAGGCACAGATACGCAGTATTTT. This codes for CASSVGRGTDTQYF.

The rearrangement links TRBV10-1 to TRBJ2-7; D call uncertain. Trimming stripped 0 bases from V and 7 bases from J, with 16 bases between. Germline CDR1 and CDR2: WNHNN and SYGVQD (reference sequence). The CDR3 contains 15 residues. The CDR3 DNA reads TGCGCCAGCAGTGAGTCGTATTTAGGTACCGGAGAGCAGTACTTC. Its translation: CASSESYLGTGEQYF.

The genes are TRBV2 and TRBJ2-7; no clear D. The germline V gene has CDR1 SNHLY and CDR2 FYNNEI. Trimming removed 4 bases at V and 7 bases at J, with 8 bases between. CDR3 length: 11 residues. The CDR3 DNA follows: TGTGCCAGCAGTGCCGTCGAAGAGCAGTACTTC. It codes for CASSAVEEQYF.

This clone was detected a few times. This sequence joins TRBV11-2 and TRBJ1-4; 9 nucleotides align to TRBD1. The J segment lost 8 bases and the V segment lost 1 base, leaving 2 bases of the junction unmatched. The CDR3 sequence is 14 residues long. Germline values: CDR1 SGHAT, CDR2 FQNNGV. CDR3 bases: TGTGCCAGCAGCTTAGGAGGGACAGGGGAAAAACTGTTTTTT. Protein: CASSLGGTGEKLFF.